This T cell receptor (beta chain) was recovered during a study of blood T cell repertoires in COVID-19. Study background: PBMCs, B-cell-depleted T cells, or T cells were the source of the cDNA or gDNA that made up the material.

Produced via immunoSEQ multiplex PCR; TCRdb's table is partial and in-frame only. The sample has more than 200,000 clones; 80% to 90% are singletons. Germline V CDR1 and CDR2: WSHSY, SAAADI. V trimming: 4 bases; J trimming: 2 bases; junction bases outside the gene matches: 4. CDR3 length: 15 residues. This sequence originates from a man between 60 and 75 years old with acute or convalescent COVID-19. The chain joins TRBV10-2 to TRBJ1-3; 8 nucleotides line up with TRBD1. Material for sequencing was peripheral blood. The CDR3 DNA sequence: TGCGCCAGCAGTGCGGACAGGGCTGCTGGAAACACCATATATTTT. Its translation is CASSADRAAGNTIYF.